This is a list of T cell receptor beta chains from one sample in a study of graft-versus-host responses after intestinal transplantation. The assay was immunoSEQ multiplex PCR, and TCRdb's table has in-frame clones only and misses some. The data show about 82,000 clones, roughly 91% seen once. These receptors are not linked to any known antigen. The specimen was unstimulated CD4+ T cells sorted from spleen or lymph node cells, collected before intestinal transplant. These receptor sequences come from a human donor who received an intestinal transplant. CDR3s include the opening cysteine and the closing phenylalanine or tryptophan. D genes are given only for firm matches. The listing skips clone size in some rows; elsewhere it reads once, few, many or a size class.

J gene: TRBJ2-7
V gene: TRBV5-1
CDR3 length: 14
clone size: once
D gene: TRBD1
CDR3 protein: CASSWGTASYEQCF
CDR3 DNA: TGCGCCAGCAGCTGGGGGACAGCCTCCTACGAGCAGTGCTTC

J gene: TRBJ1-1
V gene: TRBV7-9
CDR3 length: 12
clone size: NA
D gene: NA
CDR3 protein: CASSLKGVEAFF
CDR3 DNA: TGTGCCAGCAGCTTAAAGGGAGTTGAAGCTTTCTTT

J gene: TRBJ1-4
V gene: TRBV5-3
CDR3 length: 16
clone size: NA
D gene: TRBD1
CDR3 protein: CARSLRGTGVNEKLFF
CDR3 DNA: TGTGCCAGAAGCTTACGAGGGACAGGTGTTAATGAAAAACTGTTTTTT

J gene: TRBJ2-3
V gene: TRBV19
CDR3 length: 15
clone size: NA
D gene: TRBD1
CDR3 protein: CASSVYRGGTDTQYF
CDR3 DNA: TGTGCCAGTAGTGTTTACAGGGGAGGCACAGATACGCAGTATTTT

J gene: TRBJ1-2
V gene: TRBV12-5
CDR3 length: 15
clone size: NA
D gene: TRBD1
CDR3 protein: CASGLGTGATYGYTF
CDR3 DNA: TGTGCTAGTGGTTTGGGCACAGGGGCGACATATGGCTACACCTTC

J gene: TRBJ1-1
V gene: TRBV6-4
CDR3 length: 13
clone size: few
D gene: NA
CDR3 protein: CASSVQRGSEAFF
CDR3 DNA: TGTGCCAGCAGTGTACAAAGGGGGAGTGAAGCTTTCTTT

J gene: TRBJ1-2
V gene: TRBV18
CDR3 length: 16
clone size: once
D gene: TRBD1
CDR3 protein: CASSPRQGETPYGYTF
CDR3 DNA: TGTGCCAGCTCACCACGCCAGGGGGAAACTCCCTATGGCTACACCTTC

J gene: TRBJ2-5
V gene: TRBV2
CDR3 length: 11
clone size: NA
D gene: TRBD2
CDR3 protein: CATGLAETQYF
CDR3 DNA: TGTGCCACGGGACTAGCGGAGACCCAGTACTTC

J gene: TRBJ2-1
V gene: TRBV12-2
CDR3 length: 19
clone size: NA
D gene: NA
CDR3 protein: CASRLVPGAGSGGSDEQFF
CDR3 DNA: TGTGCAAGTCGCTTAGTTCCGGGGGCGGGAAGCGGGGGCTCCGATGAGCAGTTCTTC

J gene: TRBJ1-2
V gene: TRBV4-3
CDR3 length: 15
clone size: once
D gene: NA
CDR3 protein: CASSLLRGDAYGYTF
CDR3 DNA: TGCGCCAGCAGCCTATTGAGAGGAGACGCCTATGGCTACACCTTC

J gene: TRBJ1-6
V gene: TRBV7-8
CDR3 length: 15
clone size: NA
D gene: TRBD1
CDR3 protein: CASSERQGGGSPLHF
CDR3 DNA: TGTGCCAGCAGCGAAAGACAGGGAGGAGGGTCACCCCTCCACTTT

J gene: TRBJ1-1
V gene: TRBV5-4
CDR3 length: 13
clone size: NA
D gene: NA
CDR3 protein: CASSLDASTEAFF
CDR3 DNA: TGTGCCAGCAGCTTGGATGCCAGTACTGAAGCTTTCTTT

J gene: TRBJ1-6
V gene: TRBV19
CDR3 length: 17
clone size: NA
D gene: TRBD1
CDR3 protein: CASSSLSGTGTNSPLHF
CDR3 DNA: TGTGCCAGTAGTTCCCTTTCCGGGACAGGGACGAATTCACCCCTCCACTTT

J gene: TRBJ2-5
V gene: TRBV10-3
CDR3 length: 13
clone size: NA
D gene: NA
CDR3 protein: CAISYAGEETQYF
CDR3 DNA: TGTGCCATCAGTTACGCAGGGGAAGAGACCCAGTACTTC

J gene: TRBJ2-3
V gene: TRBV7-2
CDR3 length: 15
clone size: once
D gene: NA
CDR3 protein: CASSLASTDTDTQYF
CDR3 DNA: TGTGCCAGCAGCTTAGCCTCGACAGACACAGATACGCAGTATTTT

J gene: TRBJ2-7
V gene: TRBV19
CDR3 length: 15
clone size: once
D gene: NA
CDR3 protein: CASSPPASLRSEQYF
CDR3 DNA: TGTGCCAGTAGTCCCCCCGCGTCCCTTAGGAGCGAGCAGTACTTC

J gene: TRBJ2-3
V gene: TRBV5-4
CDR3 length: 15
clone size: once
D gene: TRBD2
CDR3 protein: CASSLGRGGTDTQYF
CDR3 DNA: TGTGCCAGCAGCTTGGGACGGGGGGGCACAGATACGCAGTATTTT

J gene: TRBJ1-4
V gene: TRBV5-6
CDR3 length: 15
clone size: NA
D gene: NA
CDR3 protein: CASSLNQGGGEKLFF
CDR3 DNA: TGTGCCAGCAGCTTGAACCAGGGAGGGGGTGAAAAACTGTTTTTT

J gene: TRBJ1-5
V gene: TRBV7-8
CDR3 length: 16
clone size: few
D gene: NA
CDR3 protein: CASSLERGILSQPQHF
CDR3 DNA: TGTGCCAGCAGCTTAGAAAGGGGGATTCTGAGTCAGCCCCAGCATTTT

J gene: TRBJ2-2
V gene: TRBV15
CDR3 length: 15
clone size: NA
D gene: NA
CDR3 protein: CATSRDQVNTGELFF
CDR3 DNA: TGTGCCACCAGCAGAGATCAGGTGAACACCGGGGAGCTGTTTTTT

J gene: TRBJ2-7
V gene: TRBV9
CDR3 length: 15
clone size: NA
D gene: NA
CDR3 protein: CASSVGISGSYEQYF
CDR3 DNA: TGTGCCAGCAGCGTAGGAATAAGCGGTTCCTACGAGCAGTACTTC

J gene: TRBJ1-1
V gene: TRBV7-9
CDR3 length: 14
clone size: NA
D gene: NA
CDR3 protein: CASREIRTDTEAFF
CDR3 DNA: TGTGCCAGCAGGGAGATCAGGACAGACACTGAAGCTTTCTTT

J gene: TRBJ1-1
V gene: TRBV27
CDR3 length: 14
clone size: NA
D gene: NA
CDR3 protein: CASSTQVRGTEAFF
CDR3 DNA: TGTGCCAGCAGTACACAGGTCCGTGGCACTGAAGCTTTCTTT

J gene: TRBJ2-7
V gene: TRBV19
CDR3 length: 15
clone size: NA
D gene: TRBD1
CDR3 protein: CASSLRDRGTYEQYF
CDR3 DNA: TGTGCCAGTAGTCTCCGGGACAGGGGTACCTACGAGCAGTACTTC

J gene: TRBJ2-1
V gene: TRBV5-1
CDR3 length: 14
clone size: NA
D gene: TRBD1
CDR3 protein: CASSNPTGSNEQFF
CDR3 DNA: TGCGCCAGCTCCAATCCGACAGGGTCCAATGAGCAGTTCTTC

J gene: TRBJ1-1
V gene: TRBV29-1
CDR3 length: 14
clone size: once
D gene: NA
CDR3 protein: CSVEQWAMNTEAFF
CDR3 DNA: TGCAGCGTTGAACAATGGGCCATGAACACTGAAGCTTTCTTT

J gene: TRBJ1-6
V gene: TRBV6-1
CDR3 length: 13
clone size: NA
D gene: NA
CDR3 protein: CASSPGDNSPLHF
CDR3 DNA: TGTGCCAGCAGTCCGGGAGATAATTCACCCCTCCACTTT

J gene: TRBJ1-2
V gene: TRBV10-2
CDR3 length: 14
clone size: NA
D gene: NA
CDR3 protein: CATSIEESNYGYTF
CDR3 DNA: TGCGCCACCTCAATAGAGGAGTCTAACTATGGCTACACCTTC

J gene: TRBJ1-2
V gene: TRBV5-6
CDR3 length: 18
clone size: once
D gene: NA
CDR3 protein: CASSLVAGKGKTNYGYTF
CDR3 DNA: TGTGCCAGCAGCTTGGTCGCAGGGAAGGGAAAGACTAACTATGGCTACACCTTC

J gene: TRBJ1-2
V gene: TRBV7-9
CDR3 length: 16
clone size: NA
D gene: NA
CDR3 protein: CASSLDRVLRDYGYTF
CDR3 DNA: TGTGCCAGCAGCTTAGACAGGGTACTCCGAGACTATGGCTACACCTTC

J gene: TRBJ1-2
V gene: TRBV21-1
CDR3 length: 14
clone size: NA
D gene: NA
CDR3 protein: CAKNQQGKDDGYTF
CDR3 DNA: TGTGCCAAAAATCAACAGGGTAAAGACGATGGCTACACCTTC

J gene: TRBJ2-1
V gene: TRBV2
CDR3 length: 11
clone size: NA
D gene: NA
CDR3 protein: CASSVYNEQFF
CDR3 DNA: TGTGCCAGCAGCGTTTACAATGAGCAGTTCTTC

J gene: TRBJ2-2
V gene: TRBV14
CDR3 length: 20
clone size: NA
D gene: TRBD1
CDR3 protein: CASSQGGLMGDRGRAGELFF
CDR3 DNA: TGTGCCAGCAGCCAAGGAGGACTTATGGGAGACAGGGGGCGCGCCGGGGAGCTGTTTTTT

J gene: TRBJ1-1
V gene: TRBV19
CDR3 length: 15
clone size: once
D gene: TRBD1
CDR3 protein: CASSPNYRGLTEAFF
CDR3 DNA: TGTGCCAGTAGTCCGAATTACAGGGGGCTCACTGAAGCTTTCTTT

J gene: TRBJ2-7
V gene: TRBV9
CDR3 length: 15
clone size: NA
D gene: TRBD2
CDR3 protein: CASSVGSGGVSEQYF
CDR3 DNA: TGTGCCAGCAGCGTAGGAAGCGGGGGCGTGAGCGAGCAGTACTTC

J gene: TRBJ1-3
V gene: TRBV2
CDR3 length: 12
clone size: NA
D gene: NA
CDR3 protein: CASEGAGNTIYF
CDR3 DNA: TGTGCCAGCGAGGGTGCTGGAAACACCATATATTTT

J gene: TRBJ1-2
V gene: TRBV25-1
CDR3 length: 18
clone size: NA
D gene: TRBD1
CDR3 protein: CASSESARGPEWYYGYTF
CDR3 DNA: TGTGCCAGCAGTGAATCGGCCAGGGGGCCTGAATGGTACTATGGCTACACCTTC

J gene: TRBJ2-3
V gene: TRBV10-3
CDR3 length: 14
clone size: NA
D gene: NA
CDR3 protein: CAISESRGSDTQYF
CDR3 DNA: TGTGCCATCAGTGAGTCGAGAGGTTCAGATACGCAGTATTTT

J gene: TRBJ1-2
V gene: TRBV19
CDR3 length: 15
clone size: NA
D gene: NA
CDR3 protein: CASSITGGNHYGYTF
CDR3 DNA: TGTGCCAGTAGTATAACGGGGGGCAATCACTATGGCTACACCTTC

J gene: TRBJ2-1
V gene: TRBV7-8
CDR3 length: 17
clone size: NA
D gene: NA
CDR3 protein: CASSLAVGVSSYNEQFF
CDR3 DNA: TGTGCCAGCAGCTTAGCGGTCGGGGTCAGCTCCTACAATGAGCAGTTCTTC

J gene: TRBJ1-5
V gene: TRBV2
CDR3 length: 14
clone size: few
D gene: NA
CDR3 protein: CASRRRDSNQPQHF
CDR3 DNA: TGTGCCAGCAGGAGGAGAGATAGCAATCAGCCCCAGCATTTT

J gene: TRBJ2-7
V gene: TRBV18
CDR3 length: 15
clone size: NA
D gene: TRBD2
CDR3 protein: CASSSGLAGAYEQYF
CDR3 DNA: TGTGCCAGCTCATCGGGACTAGCTGGGGCCTACGAGCAGTACTTC